A selection of T cell receptor beta chains follows, all from one sample in a study of Ad26.COV2.S vaccination and SARS-CoV-2 variants. Data came from immunoSEQ multiplex PCR; TCRdb stores just in-frame clones and leaves some out. Of about 350,000 clones in the sample, approximately 90% were seen once. The input for sequencing was peripheral blood, taken after recovery from COVID-19. The receptors were sampled from a human donor who had recovered from COVID-19. The CDR3 runs from the conserved cysteine through the conserved F or W. Each record gives: J gene, clone size, V gene, D gene, CDR3 protein, CDR3 DNA. D genes are given only for firm matches. Size is omitted from some rows. Given values are once, few, many or a class for expanded clones.

TRBJ1-1	few	TRBV10-1	-	CASTETLNTEAFF	TGCGCCAGCACCGAGACCCTGAACACTGAAGCTTTCTTT
TRBJ1-5	-	TRBV7-9	-	CASSFTDSNQPQHF	TGTGCCAGCAGCTTTACAGATAGCAATCAGCCCCAGCATTTT
TRBJ2-6	-	TRBV10-3	-	CAITQGGSGANVLTF	TGTGCCATCACCCAGGGGGGATCTGGGGCCAACGTCCTGACTTTC
TRBJ1-1	-	TRBV5-1	-	CASSLVGVPEAFF	TGCGCCAGCAGCTTGGTGGGGGTTCCGGAAGCTTTCTTT
TRBJ1-4	-	TRBV5-6	TRBD1	CASSPSRDRGGLEKLFF	TGTGCCAGCAGCCCGTCCCGGGACAGGGGTGGGCTTGAAAAACTGTTTTTT
TRBJ1-6	-	TRBV9	-	CASSVQDFPNSPLHF	TGTGCCAGCAGCGTACAGGACTTTCCTAATTCACCCCTCCACTTT
TRBJ1-4	-	TRBV7-9	-	CASSPPSGRNEKLFF	TGTGCCAGCAGCCCGCCCTCTGGACGGAATGAAAAACTGTTTTTT
TRBJ2-7	-	TRBV3-1/TRBV3-2	-	CASSQFGTTREQYF	TGTGCCAGCAGCCAGTTTGGGACCACGCGCGAGCAGTACTTC
TRBJ2-7	-	TRBV5-1	-	CASSLVVAAEQYF	TGCGCCAGCAGCTTGGTGGTGGCGGCGGAGCAGTACTTC
TRBJ1-3	-	TRBV5-1	-	CASSLAGTGNTIYF	TGCGCCAGCAGCTTGGCAGGCACAGGAAACACCATATATTTT
TRBJ1-2	-	TRBV6-5	-	CASSRAWNSQGYTF	TGTGCCAGCAGTCGAGCGTGGAACAGTCAGGGCTACACCTTC
TRBJ2-5	-	TRBV9	-	CASSPRGTQETQYF	TGTGCCAGCAGCCCCAGAGGGACCCAAGAGACCCAGTACTTC